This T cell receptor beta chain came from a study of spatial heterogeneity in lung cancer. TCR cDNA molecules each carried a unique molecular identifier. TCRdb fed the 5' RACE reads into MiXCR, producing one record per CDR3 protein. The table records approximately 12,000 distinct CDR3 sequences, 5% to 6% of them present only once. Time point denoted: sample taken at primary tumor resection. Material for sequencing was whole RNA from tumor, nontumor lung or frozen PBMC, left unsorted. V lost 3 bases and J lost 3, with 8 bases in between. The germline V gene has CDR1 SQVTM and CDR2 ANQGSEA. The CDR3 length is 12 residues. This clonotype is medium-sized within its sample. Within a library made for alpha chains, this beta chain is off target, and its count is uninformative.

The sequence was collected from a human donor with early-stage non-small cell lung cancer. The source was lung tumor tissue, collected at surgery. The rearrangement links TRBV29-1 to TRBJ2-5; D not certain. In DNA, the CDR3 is TGCAGCGTTGATGGTAGGGAAGAGACCCAGTACTTC. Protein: CSVDGREETQYF.